This T cell receptor (beta chain) was documented in a study of T-cell reconstitution after alpha-beta-depleted transplantation in children. This CDR3 has 13 amino acids. V was cut by 10 bases and J by 2 bases, with 15 bases left in between. Study conclusions and caveats: T-cell numbers and diversity one year post-transplant derived largely from freshly generated T cells. After transplant, high TCRbeta diversity at day 60 in some patients arose from surviving recipient T cells and thymic progenitors. Expanded graft clones numbering several hundred reportedly gave rise to alpha-beta T cells about two months after transplant.

Construction of the TCRbeta library involved unique molecular identifiers. TCRdb reprocessed the PCR reads via MiXCR and lists one record per CDR3 protein. The repertoire includes about a million distinct CDR3 sequences, roughly 29% of them detected once, and more than 25% sits in the top ten. Points on this clonotype: Its cognate antigen is unknown.

The chain uses TRBV12-3 or TRBV12-4 and TRBJ2-7; D assignment may be TRBD1 or TRBD2 (5 bases each). The sequencing used PBMCs, mostly from graft donor cells, collected 360 days after TCRalphabeta/CD19-depleted stem cell transplant. This receptor was obtained from a boy in the first two years of life who had a stem cell transplant for SCID, so the T cells may come from the graft donor. This CDR3 is CATGSGTPYEQYF. As DNA, the CDR3 is TGTGCCACCGGATCCGGGACGCCCTACGAGCAGTACTTC.